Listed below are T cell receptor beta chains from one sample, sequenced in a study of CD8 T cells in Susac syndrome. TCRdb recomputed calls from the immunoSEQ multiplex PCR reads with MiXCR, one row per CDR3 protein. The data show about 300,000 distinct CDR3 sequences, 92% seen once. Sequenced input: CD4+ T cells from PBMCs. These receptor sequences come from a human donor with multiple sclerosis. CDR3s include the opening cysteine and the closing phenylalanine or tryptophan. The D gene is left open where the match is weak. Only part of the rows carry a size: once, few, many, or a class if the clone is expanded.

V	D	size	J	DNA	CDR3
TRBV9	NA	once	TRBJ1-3	TGTGCCAGCAGCGTAGGGGTTGGAGGGAACTCTGGAAACACCATATATTTT	CASSVGVGGNSGNTIYF
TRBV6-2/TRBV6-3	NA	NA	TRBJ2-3	TGTGCCAGCGGAGAGCGGCAGAGCTACACAGATACGCAGTATTTT	CASGERQSYTDTQYF
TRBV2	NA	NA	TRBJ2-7	TGTGCCAGCACGCGATTCTCCTACGAGCAGTACTTC	CASTRFSYEQYF
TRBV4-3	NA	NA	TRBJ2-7	TGCGCCAGCAGCCAAGATGTTATGACGTTCGGGAGCTCCTACGAGCAGTACTTC	CASSQDVMTFGSSYEQYF
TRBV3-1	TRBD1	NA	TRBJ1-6	TGTGCCAGCAGTCGTTCCGGGACAGGGGCTTCACCCCTCCACTTT	CASSRSGTGASPLHF
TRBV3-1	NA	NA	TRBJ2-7	TGTGCCAGCAGCCAAGACCGGATCGAGCAGTACTTC	CASSQDRIEQYF
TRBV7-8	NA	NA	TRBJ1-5	TGTGCCAGCAGCTGGAATCAGGGAACAAATCAGCCCCAGCATTTT	CASSWNQGTNQPQHF
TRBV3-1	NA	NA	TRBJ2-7	TGTGCCAGCAGCCAAATGGACTCTTCCTACGAGCAGTACTTC	CASSQMDSSYEQYF
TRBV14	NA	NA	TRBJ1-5	TGTGCCAGCAGCCAATCGTTCGGTCAGCCCCAGCATTTT	CASSQSFGQPQHF
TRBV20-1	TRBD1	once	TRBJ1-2	TGCAGTGCTAGAGAGTGGACAGGGTATTATGGCTACACCTTC	CSAREWTGYYGYTF
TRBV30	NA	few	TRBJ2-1	TGTGCCTGGAGTCGAGGTAGCAGCTCCTACAATGAGCAGTTCTTC	CAWSRGSSSYNEQFF
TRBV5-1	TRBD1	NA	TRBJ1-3	TGCGCCAGCAGTTTGGGACAGATCTCTGGAAACACCATATATTTT	CASSLGQISGNTIYF
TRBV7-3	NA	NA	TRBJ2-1	TGTGCCAGCAGCTTAAACCCCAGTTATGAGCAGTTCTTC	CASSLNPSYEQFF
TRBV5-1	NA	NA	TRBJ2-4	TGCGCCAGCAGCTTGAGGAGTCTGGCGGGATCAGCAGGAAACATTCAGTACTTC	CASSLRSLAGSAGNIQYF
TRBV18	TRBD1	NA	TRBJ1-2	TGTGCCAGCTCACCACCGGAGGGGGCGAGGCGAGCTAACTATGGCTACACCTTC	CASSPPEGARRANYGYTF
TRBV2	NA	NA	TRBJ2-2	TGTGCCAGCAGTGACGGGCCGGGCCCGCACACCGGGGAGCTGTTTTTT	CASSDGPGPHTGELFF
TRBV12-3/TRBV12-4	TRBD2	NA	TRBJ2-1	TGTGCCAGCAGTTTCCTAGCGGGAGGGGGAAATGAGCAGTTCTTC	CASSFLAGGGNEQFF
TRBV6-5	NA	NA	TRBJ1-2	TGTGCCAGCAGGCCAGGGGCGGACTATGGCTACACCTTC	CASRPGADYGYTF
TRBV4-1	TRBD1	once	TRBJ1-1	TGCGCCAGCAGCCAAGGGACAGGGGGGCTGTACACTGAAGCTTTCTTT	CASSQGTGGLYTEAFF
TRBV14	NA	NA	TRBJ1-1	TGTGCCAGCAGCCCGAGGCTTGGGAACACTGAAGCTTTCTTT	CASSPRLGNTEAFF
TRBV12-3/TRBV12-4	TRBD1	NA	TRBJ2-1	TGTGCCAGCAGTGGCGACAGGGGTGGGAATGAGCAGTTCTTC	CASSGDRGGNEQFF
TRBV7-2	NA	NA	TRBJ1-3	TGTGCCAGCAGCTTAGCGACCAGCTCTGGAAACACCATATATTTT	CASSLATSSGNTIYF
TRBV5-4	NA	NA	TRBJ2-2	TGTGCCAGCAGCCTACCCGGCCAGGTAGCCGGGGAGCTGTTTTTT	CASSLPGQVAGELFF
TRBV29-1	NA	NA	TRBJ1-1	TGCAGCGTTACTAATGACTACGAGGTCACTGAAGCTTTCTTT	CSVTNDYEVTEAFF
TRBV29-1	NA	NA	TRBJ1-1	TGCAGCGTTCGAGGGGGGGTGGGGAACACTGAAGCTTTCTTT	CSVRGGVGNTEAFF
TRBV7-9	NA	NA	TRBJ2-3	TGTGCCAGCAGCTTAGCGGGACCCCCTCCTACAGATACGCAGTATTTT	CASSLAGPPPTDTQYF
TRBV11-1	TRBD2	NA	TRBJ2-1	TGTGCCAGCAGCAGAACTAGCGGCCAATACAATGAGCAGTTCTTC	CASSRTSGQYNEQFF
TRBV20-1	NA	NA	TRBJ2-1	TGCAGTGCCATCCGCGCGTCCGGGAGCTCCTACAATGAGCAGTTCTTC	CSAIRASGSSYNEQFF
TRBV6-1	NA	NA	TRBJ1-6	TGTGCCAGCAGACAGGTGAAGGAGGGCTCACCCCTCCACTTT	CASRQVKEGSPLHF